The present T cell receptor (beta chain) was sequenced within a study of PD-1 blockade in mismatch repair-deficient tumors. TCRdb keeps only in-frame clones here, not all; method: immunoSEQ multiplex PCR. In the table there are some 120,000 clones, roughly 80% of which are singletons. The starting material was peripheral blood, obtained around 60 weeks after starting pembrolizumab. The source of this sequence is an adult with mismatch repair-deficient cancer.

The CDR3 region is CASSIGRNNQPQHF. The CDR3 bases are TGTGCCAGCAGCATCGGACGGAACAATCAGCCCCAGCATTTT. This chain links TRBV11-2 with TRBJ1-5; no reliable D call. With 5 bases removed from V and 3 bases from J, the gap between germline ends came to 11 bases. Germline CDR1 and CDR2: SGHAT and FQNNGV. The length of the CDR3 is 14 residues.